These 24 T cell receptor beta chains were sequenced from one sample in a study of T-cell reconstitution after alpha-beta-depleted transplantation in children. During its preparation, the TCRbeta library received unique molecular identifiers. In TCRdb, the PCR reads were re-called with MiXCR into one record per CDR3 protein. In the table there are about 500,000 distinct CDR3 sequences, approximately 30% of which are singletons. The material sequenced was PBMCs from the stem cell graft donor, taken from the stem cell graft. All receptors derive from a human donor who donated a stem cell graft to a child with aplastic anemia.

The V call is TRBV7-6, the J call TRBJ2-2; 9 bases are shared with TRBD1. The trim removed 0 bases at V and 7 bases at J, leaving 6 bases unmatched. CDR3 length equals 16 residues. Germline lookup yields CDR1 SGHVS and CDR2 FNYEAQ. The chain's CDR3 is CASSLAGTGTGGELFF. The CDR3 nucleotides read TGTGCCAGCAGCTTAGCGGGGACAGGGACTGGCGGGGAGCTGTTTTTT. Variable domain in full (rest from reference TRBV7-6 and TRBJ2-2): GAGVSQSPRYKVTKRGQDVALRCDPISGHVSLYWYRQALGQGPEFLTYFNYEAQQDKSGLPNDRFSAERPEGSISTLTIQRTEQRDSAMYRCASSLAGTGTGGELFFGEGSRLTVL.

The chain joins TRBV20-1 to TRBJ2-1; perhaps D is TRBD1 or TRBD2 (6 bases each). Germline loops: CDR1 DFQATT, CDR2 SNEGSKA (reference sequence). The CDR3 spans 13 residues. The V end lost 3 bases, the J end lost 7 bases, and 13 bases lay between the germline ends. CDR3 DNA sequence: TGCAGTGCTAGTGGGGGCGGGGTAAATGAGCAGTTCTTC. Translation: CSASGGGVNEQFF.

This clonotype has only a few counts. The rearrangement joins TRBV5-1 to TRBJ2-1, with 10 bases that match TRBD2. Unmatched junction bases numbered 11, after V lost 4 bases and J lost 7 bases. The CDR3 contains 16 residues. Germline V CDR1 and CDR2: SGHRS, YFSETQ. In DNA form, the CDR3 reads TGCGCCAGCAGCCCGACAGCGGGAGGGCCAGGTAATGAGCAGTTCTTC. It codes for CASSPTAGGPGNEQFF. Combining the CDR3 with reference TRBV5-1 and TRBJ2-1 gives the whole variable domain KAGVTQTPRYLIKTRGQQVTLSCSPISGHRSVSWYQQTPGQGLQFLFEYFSETQRNKGNFPGRFSGRQFSNSRSEMNVSTLELGDSALYLCASSPTAGGPGNEQFFGPGTRLTVL.

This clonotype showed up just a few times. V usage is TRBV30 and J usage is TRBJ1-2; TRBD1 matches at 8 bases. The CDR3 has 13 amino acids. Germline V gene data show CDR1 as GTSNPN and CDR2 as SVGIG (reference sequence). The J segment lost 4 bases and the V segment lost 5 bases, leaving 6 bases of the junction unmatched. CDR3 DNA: TGTGCCTGGGGGGACAGGACCCTCTATGGCTACACCTTC. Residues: CAWGDRTLYGYTF. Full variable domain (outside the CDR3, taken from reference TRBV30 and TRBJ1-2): SQTIHQWPATLVQPVGSPLSLECTVEGTSNPNLYWYRQAAGRGLQLLFYSVGIGQISSEVPQNLSASRPQDRQFILSSKKLLLSDSGFYLCAWGDRTLYGYTFGSGTRLTVV.

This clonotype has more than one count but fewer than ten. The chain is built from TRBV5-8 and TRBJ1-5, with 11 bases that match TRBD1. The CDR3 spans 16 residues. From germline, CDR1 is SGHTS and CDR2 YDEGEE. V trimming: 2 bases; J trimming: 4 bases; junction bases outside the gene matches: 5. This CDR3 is CASSFWDRGWNQPQHF. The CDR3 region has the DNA TGTGCCAGCAGCTTTTGGGACAGGGGGTGGAATCAGCCCCAGCATTTT. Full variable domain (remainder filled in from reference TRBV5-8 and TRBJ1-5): EAGVTQSPTHLIKTRGQQATLRCSPISGHTSVYWYQQALGLGLQFLLWYDEGEERNRGNFPPRFSGRQFPNYSSELNVNALELEDSALYLCASSFWDRGWNQPQHFGDGTRLSIL.

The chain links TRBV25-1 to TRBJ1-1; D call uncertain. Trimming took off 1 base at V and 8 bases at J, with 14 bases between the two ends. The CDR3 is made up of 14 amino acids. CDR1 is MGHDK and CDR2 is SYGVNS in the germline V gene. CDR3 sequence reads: CASSESFETGEAFF. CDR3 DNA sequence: TGTGCCAGCAGTGAATCCTTTGAGACGGGAGAAGCTTTCTTT.

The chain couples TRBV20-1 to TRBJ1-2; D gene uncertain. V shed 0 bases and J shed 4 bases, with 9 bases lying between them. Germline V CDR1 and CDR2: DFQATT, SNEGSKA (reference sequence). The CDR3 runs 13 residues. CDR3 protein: CSARDFQTYGYTF. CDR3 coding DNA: TGCAGTGCTAGAGATTTCCAGACCTATGGCTACACCTTC.

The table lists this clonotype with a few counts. CDR3 DNA: TGCAGTGCTAGTCGACAGGGGGAGGAAGCTTTCTTT. Its translation is CSASRQGEEAFF. The rearrangement links TRBV20-1 to TRBJ1-1; 9 positions match TRBD1. V shed 3 bases and J 8 bases; nucleotides not matched to a gene: 4. Germline loops: CDR1 DFQATT, CDR2 SNEGSKA (reference sequence). CDR3 length: 12 residues.

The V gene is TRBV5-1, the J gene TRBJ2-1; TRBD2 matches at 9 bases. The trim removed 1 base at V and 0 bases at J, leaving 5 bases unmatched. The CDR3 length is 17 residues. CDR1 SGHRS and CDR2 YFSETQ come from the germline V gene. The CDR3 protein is CASSLWDSGSSYNEQFF. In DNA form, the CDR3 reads TGCGCCAGCAGCTTGTGGGATAGCGGGAGCTCCTACAATGAGCAGTTCTTC.

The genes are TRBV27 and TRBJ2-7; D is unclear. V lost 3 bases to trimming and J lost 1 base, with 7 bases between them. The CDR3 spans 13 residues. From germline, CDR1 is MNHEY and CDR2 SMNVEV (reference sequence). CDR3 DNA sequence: TGTGCCAGCAGTTTTACGCAGTCCTACGAGCAGTACTTC. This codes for CASSFTQSYEQYF.

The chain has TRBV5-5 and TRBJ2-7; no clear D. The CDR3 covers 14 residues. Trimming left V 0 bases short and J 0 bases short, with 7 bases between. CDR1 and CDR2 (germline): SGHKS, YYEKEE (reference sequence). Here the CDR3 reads CASSLGWGSYEQYF. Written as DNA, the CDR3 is TGTGCCAGCAGCTTGGGGTGGGGCTCCTACGAGCAGTACTTC.

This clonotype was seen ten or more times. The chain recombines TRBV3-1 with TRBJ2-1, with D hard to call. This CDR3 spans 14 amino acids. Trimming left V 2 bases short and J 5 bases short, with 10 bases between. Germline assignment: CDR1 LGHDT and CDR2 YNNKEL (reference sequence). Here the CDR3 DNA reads TGTGCCAGCAGCCAACGTCTCTCTAACAATGAGCAGTTCTTC. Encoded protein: CASSQRLSNNEQFF.

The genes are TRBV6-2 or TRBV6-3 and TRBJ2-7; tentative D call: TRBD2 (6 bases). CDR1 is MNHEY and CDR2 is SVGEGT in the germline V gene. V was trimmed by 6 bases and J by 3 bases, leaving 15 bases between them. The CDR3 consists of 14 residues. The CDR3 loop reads CASSGTRGDYEQYV. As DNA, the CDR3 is TGTGCCAGCAGCGGTACGCGCGGGGACTACGAGCAGTACGTC.

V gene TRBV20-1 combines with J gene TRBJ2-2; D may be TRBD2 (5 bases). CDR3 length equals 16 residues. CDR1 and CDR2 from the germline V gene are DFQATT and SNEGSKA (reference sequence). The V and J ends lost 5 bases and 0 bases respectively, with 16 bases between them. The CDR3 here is CSAQTGSLANTGELFF. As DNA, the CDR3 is TGCAGTGCTCAAACGGGGTCTCTCGCGAACACCGGGGAGCTGTTTTTT.

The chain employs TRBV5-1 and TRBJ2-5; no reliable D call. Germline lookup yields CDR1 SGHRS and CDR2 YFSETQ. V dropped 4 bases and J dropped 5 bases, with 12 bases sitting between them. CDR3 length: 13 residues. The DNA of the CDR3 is TGCGCCAGCAGCCTTGGCCAGGTGGAGACCCAGTACTTC. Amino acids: CASSLGQVETQYF. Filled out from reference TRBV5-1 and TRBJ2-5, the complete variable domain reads KAGVTQTPRYLIKTRGQQVTLSCSPISGHRSVSWYQQTPGQGLQFLFEYFSETQRNKGNFPGRFSGRQFSNSRSEMNVSTLELGDSALYLCASSLGQVETQYFGPGTRLLVL.

The CDR3 sequence is CASSLSGQIGYTF. The CDR3 region has the DNA TGTGCCAGCAGTTTATCTGGACAGATCGGCTACACCTTC. The rearrangement uses TRBV27 and TRBJ1-2; D might be TRBD1 (6 bases). V lost 0 bases, J lost 8 bases, and 10 bases lay in between. Germline V gene lookup returns CDR1 MNHEY and CDR2 SMNVEV (reference sequence). The CDR3 is made up of 13 amino acids.

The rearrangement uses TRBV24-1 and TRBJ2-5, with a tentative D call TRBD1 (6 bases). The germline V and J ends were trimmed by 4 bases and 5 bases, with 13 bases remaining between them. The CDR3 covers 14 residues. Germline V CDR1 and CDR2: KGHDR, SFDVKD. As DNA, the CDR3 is TGTGCCACCAGTGACACTGACAGGTTGGAGACCCAGTACTTC. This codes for CATSDTDRLETQYF.

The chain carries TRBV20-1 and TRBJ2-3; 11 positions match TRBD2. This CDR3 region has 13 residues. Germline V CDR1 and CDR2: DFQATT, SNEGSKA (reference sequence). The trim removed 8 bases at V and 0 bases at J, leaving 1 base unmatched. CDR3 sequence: CSRLAGSTDTQYF. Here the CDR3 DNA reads TGCAGTAGACTAGCGGGGAGCACAGATACGCAGTATTTT.

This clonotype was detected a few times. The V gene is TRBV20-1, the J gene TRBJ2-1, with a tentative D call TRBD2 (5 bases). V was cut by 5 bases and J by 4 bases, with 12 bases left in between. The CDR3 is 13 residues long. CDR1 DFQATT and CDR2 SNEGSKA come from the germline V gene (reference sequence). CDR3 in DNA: TGCAGTGCTGAGGGATTGGGGTACAATGAGCAGTTCTTC. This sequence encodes CSAEGLGYNEQFF.

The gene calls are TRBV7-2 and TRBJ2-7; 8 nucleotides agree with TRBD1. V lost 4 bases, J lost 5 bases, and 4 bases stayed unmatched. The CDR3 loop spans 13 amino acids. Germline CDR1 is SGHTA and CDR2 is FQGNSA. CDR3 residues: CASSYDRGNEQYF. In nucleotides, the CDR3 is TGTGCCAGCAGCTATGACAGGGGAAACGAGCAGTACTTC. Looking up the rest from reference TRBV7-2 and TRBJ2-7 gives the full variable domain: GAGVSQSPSNKVTEKGKDVELRCDPISGHTALYWYRQSLGQGLEFLIYFQGNSAPDKSGLPSDRFSAERTGGSVSTLTIQRTQQEDSAVYLCASSYDRGNEQYFGPGTRLTVT.

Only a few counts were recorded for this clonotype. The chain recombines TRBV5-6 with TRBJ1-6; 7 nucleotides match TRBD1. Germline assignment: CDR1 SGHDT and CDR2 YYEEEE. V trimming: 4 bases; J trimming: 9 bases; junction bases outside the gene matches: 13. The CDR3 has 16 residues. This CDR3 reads CASSLYPGQRGSPLHF. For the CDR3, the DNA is TGTGCCAGCAGCCTGTACCCGGGACAGCGGGGTTCACCCCTCCACTTT.

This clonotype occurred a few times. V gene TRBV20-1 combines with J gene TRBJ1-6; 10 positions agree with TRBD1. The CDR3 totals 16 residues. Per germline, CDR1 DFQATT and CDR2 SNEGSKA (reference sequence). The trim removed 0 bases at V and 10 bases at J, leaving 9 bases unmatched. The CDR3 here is CSARDLRGQGRSPLHF. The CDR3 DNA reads TGCAGTGCTAGAGATCTTAGGGGACAGGGGCGGTCACCCCTCCACTTT.

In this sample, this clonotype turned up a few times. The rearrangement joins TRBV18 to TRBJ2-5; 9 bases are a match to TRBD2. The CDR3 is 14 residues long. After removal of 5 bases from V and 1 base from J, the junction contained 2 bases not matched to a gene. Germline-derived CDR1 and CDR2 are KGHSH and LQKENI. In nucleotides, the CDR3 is TGTGCCAGCTCAATGACTAGCGGCCAAGAGACCCAGTACTTC. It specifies CASSMTSGQETQYF. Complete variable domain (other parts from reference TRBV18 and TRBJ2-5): NAGVMQNPRHLVRRRGQEARLRCSPMKGHSHVYWYRQLPEEGLKFMVYLQKENIIDESGMPKERFSAEFPKEGPSILRIQQVVRGDSAAYFCASSMTSGQETQYFGPGTRLLVL.

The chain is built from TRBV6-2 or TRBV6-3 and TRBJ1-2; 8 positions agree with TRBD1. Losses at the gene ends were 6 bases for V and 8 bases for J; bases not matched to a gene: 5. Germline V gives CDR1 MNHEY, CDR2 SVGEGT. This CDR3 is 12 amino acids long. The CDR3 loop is CASSATGGGYTF. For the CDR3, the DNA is TGTGCCAGCAGCGCTACAGGGGGAGGCTACACCTTC.